This T cell receptor (beta chain) stems from a study of regulatory T cells in long-lasting Graves disease. Study information: Less than 3 months of antithyroid drugs had been taken by newly diagnosed Graves' patients.

Trimming stripped 3 bases from V and 0 bases from J, with 9 bases between. The CDR3 consists of 14 residues. Germline CDR1 is DFQATT and CDR2 is SNEGSKA (reference sequence). Study-level points and caveats: Relative to newly diagnosed Graves' patients, persistent ones had lower TCR diversity.

The sample holds many counts of this clonotype. Antigen: not known. The time point here: newly diagnosed GD, antithyroid drugs for less than 3 months. PBMC RNA was the source of the TCR library. According to the study, TCR beta libraries were built with iRepertoire HTBI primers and CDR3-region Arm-PCR. TCRdb processed the multiplex PCR reads anew with MiXCR; each CDR3 protein has one entry. The sample lists 540,000 or so distinct CDR3 sequences, roughly 13% occurring once. Another study also made use of these data, one on T cells in Graves' hyperthyroidism and ophthalmopathy.

The source was peripheral blood mononuclear cells (PBMCs), collected at new diagnosis, from a patient treated with antithyroid drugs. The chain joins TRBV20-1 to TRBJ2-1; tentatively, D is TRBD2 (6 bases). This TCR came from a man between 25 and 39 years old with Graves disease. The CDR3 here is CSASRESSYNEQFF. The CDR3 region has the DNA TGCAGTGCTAGTCGGGAGAGCTCCTACAATGAGCAGTTCTTC.